The clone carrying this TCR beta chain has a handful of counts. The target antigen is unknown. The data were obtained in a study of T-cell memory formation after mild COVID-19. Overall study results and limits: Shrinking CD4+ clones were chiefly CM and EM; CD8+ ones were chiefly EMRA.

Germline CDR1 reads SQVTM; CDR2 reads ANQGSEA. The CDR3 contains 14 residues. Trimming took 0 bases from V and 4 from J, leaving 11 bases between them. TCRdb analysed the 5' RACE reads with MiXCR anew, one entry per CDR3 protein. The sample carries about 360,000 distinct CDR3 sequences, roughly 13% recorded once. The chain uses TRBV29-1 and TRBJ2-3; D perhaps matches TRBD2 (7 bases). Input material: PBMCs or a T cell subset sorted from them (not recorded which). The clonotype was recovered from a man aged 18 to 29 who had mild COVID-19 (a few samples of this study predate the infection). Cell type and time point are not known. The CDR3 here is CSVEEGGGADTQYF. The DNA of the CDR3 is TGCAGCGTTGAAGAGGGCGGGGGCGCAGATACGCAGTATTTT.